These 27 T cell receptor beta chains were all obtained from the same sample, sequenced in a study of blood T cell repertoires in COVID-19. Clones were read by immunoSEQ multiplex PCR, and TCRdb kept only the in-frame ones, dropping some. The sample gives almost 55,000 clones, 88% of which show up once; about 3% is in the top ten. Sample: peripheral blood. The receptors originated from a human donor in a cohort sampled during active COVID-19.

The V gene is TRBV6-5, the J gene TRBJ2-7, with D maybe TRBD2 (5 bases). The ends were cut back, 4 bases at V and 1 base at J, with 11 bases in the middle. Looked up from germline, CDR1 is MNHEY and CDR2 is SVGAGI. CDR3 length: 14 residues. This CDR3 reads CASSSEEISYEQYF. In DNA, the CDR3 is TGTGCCAGCAGTTCGGAGGAGATTTCCTACGAGCAGTACTTC.

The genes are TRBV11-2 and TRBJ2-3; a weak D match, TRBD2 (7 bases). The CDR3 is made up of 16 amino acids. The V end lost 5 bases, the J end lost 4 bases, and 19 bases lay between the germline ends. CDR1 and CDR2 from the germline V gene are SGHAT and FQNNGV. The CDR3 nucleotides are TGTGCCAGCAGCCCGATGGGCGGGGGCGCATCAGATACGCAGTATTTT. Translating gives CASSPMGGGASDTQYF. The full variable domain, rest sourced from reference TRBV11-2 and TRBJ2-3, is EAGVAQSPRYKIIEKRQSVAFWCNPISGHATLYWYQQILGQGPKLLIQFQNNGVVDDSQLPKDRFSAERLKGVDSTLKIQPAKLEDSAVYLCASSPMGGGASDTQYFGPGTRLTVL.

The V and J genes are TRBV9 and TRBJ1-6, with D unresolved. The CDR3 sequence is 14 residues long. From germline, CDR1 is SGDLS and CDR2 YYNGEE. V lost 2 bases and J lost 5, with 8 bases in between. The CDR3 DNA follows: TGTGCCAGCAGCGTTCTTGCGGATAATTCACCCCTCCACTTT. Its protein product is CASSVLADNSPLHF.

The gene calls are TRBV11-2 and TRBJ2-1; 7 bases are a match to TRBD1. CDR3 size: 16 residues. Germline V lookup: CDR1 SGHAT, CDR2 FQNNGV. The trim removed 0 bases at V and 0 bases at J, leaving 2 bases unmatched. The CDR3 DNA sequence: TGTGCCAGCAGCTTAGAGACAGGGAGCTCCTACAATGAGCAGTTCTTC. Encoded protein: CASSLETGSSYNEQFF.

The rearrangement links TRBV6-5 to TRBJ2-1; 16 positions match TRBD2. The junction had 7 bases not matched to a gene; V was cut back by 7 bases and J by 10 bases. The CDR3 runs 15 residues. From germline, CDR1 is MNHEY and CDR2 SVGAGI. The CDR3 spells CASTSGTSGGAEQFF. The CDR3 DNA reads TGTGCCAGCACCTCCGGGACTAGCGGGGGGGCGGAGCAGTTCTTC.

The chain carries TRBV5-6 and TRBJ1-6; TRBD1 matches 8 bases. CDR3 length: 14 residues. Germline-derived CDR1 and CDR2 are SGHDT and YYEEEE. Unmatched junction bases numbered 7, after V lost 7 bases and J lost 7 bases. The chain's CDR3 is CASSFRGPNSPLHF. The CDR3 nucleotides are TGTGCCAGCTCATTCAGGGGGCCCAATTCACCCCTCCACTTT.

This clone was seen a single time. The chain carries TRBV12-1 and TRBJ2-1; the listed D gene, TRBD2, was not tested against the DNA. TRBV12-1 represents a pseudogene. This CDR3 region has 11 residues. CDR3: CASSFGAGQFF. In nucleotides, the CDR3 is TGTGCCAGCAGCTTTGGGGCGGGCCAGTTCTTC.

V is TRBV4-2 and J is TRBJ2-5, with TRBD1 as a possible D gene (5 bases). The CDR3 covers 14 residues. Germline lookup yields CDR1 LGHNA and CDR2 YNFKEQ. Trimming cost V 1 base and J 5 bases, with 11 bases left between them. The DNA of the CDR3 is TGTGCCAGCAGCCAAGTCCCAGGGAAGGAGACCCAGTACTTC. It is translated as CASSQVPGKETQYF.

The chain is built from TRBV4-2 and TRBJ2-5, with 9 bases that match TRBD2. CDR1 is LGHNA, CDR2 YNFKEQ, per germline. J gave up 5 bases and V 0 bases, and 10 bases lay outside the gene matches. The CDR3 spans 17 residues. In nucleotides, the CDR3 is TGTGCCAGCAGCCAAGATCGGGCGGGAGGGCCCTCGGAGACCCAGTACTTC. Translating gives CASSQDRAGGPSETQYF.

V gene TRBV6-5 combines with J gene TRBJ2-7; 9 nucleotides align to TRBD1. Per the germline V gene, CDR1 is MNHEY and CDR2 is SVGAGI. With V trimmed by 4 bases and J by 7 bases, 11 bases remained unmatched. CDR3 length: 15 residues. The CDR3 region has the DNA TGTGCCAGCAGTTCCCAAGCTCGACAGGGGGGGGAGCAGTACTTC. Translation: CASSSQARQGGEQYF.

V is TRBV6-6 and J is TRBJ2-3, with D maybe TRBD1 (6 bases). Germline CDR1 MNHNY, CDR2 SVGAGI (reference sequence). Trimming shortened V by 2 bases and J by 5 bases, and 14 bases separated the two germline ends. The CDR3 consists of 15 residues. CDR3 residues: CASSYPPSGEDTQYF. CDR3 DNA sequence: TGTGCCAGCAGTTACCCCCCCTCAGGGGAAGATACGCAGTATTTT.

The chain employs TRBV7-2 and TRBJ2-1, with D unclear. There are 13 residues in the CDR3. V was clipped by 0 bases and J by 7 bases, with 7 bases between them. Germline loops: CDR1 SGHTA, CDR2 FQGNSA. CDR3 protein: CASSLASRNEQFF. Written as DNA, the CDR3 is TGTGCCAGCAGCTTAGCGTCGAGGAATGAGCAGTTCTTC. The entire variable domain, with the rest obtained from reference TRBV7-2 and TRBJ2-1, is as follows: GAGVSQSPSNKVTEKGKDVELRCDPISGHTALYWYRQSLGQGLEFLIYFQGNSAPDKSGLPSDRFSAERTGGSVSTLTIQRTQQEDSAVYLCASSLASRNEQFFGPGTRLTVL.

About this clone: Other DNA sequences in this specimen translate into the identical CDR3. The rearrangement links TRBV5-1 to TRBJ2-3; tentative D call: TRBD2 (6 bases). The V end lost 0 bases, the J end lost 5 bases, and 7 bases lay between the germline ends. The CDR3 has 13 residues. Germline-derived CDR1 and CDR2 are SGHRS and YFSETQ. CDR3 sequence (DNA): TGCGCCAGCAGCTTGGGGAGGGGAGATACGCAGTATTTT. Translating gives CASSLGRGDTQYF.

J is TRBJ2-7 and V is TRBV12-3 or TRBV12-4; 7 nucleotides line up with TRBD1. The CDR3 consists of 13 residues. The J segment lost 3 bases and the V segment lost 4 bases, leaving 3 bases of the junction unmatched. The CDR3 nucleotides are TGTGCCAGCAGTTGGACAGGAGGCTACGAGCAGTACTTC. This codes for CASSWTGGYEQYF.

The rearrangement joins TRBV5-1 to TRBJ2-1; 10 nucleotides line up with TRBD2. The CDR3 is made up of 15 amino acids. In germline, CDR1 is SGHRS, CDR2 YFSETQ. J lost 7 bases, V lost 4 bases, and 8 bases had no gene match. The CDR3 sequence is CASSPTLAGLNEQFF. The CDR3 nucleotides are TGCGCCAGCAGCCCAACACTAGCGGGACTAAATGAGCAGTTCTTC. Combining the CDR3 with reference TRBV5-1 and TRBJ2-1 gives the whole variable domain KAGVTQTPRYLIKTRGQQVTLSCSPISGHRSVSWYQQTPGQGLQFLFEYFSETQRNKGNFPGRFSGRQFSNSRSEMNVSTLELGDSALYLCASSPTLAGLNEQFFGPGTRLTVL.

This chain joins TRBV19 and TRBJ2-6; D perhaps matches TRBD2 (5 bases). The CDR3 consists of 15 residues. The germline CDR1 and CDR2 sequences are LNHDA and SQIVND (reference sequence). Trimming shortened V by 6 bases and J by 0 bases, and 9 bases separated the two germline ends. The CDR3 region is CASRTGSSGANVLTF. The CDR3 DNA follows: TGTGCCAGTAGAACTGGGAGCTCTGGGGCCAACGTCCTGACTTTC.

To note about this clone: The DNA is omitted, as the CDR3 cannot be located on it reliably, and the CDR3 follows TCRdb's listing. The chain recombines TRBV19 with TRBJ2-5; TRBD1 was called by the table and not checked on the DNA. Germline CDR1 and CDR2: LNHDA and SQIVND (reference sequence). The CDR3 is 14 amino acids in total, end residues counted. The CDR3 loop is CASTSGQVQETQYF.

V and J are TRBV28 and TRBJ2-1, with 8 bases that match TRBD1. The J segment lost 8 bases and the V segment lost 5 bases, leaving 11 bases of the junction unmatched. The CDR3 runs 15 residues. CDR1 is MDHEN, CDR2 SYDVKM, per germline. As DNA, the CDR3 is TGTGCCAGCAGTGCACCGGGACAGGAGGGTGATGAGCAGTTCTTC. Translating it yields CASSAPGQEGDEQFF.

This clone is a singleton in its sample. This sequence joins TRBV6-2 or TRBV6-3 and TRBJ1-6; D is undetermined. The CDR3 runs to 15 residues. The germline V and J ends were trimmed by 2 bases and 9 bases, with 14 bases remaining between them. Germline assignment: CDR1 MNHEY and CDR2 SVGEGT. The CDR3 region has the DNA TGTGCCAGCAGTTACGCGCGGGGTCGGGCTTCACCCCTCCACTTT. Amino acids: CASSYARGRASPLHF.

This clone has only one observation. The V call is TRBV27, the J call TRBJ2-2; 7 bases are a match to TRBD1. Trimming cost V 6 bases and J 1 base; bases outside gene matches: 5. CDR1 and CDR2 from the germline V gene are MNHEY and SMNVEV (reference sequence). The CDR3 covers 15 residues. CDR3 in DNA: TGTGCCAGCAGATCCGGACAGGTGAACACCGGGGAGCTGTTTTTT. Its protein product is CASRSGQVNTGELFF.

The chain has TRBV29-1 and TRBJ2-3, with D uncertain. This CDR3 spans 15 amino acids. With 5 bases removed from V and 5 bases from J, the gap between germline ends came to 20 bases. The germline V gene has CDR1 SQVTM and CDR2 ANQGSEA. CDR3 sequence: CSVKFSTRVKDTQYF. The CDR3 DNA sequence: TGCAGCGTTAAATTCAGTACCCGGGTTAAAGATACGCAGTATTTT.

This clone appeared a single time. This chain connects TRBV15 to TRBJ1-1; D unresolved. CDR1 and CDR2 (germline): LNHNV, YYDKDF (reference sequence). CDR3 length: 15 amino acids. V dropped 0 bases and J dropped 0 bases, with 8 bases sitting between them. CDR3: CATSRDVGVNTEAFF. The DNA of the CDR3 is TGTGCCACCAGCAGAGATGTCGGGGTGAACACTGAAGCTTTCTTT.

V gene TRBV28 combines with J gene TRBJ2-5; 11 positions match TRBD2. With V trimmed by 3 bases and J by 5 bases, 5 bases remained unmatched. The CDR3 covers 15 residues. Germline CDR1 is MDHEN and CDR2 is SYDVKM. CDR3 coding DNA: TGTGCCAGCAGTTTTGTGGCTAGCGGGAGGGAGACCCAGTACTTC. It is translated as CASSFVASGRETQYF.

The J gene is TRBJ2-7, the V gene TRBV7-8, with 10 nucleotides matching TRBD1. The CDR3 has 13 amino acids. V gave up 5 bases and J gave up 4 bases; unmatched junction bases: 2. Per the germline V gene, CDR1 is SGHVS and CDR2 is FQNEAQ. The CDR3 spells CASSPDRGYEQYF. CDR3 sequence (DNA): TGTGCCAGCAGCCCGGACAGGGGGTACGAGCAGTACTTC.

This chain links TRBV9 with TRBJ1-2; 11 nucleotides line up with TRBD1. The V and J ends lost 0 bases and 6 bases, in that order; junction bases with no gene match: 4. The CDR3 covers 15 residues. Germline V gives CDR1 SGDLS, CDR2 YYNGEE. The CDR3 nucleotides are TGTGCCAGCAGCGTAGGGGACAGGGGGTATAATGGCTACACCTTC. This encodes CASSVGDRGYNGYTF.

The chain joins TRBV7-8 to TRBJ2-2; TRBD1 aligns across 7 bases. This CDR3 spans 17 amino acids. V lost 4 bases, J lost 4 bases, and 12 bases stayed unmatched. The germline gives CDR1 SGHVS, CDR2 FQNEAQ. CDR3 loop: CASSSALDRVPTGELFF. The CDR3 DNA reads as TGTGCCAGCAGCTCGGCTCTAGACAGGGTACCCACCGGGGAGCTGTTTTTT.

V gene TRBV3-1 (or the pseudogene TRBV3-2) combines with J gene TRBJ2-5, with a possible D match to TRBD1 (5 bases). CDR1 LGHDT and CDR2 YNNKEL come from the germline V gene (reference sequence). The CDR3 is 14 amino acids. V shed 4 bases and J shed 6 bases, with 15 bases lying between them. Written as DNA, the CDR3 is TGTGCCAGCAGCCCAGACAGACTCAAGAAGACCCAGTACTTC. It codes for CASSPDRLKKTQYF.